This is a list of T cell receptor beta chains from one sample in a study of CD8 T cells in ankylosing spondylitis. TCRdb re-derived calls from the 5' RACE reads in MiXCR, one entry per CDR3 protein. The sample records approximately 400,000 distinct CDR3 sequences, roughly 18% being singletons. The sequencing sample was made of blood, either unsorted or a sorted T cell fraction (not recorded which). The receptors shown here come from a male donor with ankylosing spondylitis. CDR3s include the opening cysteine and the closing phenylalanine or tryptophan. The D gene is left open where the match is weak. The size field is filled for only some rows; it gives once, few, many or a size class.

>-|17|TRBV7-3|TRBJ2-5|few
TGTGCCAGCAGCTTAAGGGGGAGTGGTCCCACCAAAGAGACCCAGTACTTC
CASSLRGSGPTKETQYF
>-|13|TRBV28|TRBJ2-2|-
TGTGCCGTCACTGGAACGAACACCGGGGAGCTGTTTTTT
CAVTGTNTGELFF
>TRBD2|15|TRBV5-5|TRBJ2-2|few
TGTGCCAGCAGCTTGGTTGTCAGCGGGAGTGGGGAGCTGTTTTTT
CASSLVVSGSGELFF
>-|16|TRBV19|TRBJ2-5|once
TGTGCCAGTAGTCCCTCGCAGGTTTCAATGGGAGAGACCCAGTACTTC
CASSPSQVSMGETQYF
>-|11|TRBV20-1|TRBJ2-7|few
TGCAGTGCCGACTACAGGGACGAGCAGTACTTC
CSADYRDEQYF
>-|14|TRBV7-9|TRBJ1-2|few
TGTGCCAGCAGCCCGCAAACCTCAGGGCCCGGCTACACCTTC
CASSPQTSGPGYTF
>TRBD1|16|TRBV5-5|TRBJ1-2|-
TGTGCCAGCAGCCTATCGGTGGACAGGGCGAGGAGTGGCTACACCTTC
CASSLSVDRARSGYTF
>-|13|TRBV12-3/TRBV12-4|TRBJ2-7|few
TGTGCCAGCAGACAAGGGAAGTCCTACGAGCAGTACTTC
CASRQGKSYEQYF
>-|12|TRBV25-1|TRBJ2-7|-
TGTGCCAGCAGTTTCGAGGGACGGGAGCAGTACTTC
CASSFEGREQYF
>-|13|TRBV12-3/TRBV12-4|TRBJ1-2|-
TGTGCCAGCAGTGCAGACGGACTCTCCGGCTACACCTTC
CASSADGLSGYTF
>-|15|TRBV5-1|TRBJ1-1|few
TGCGCCAGCAGCGGGGGGGGGCCTGGGAACACTGAAGCTTTCTTT
CASSGGGPGNTEAFF
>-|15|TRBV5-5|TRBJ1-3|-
TGTGCCAGCAGCCGTGGGTCTCTGGGTGGAAACACCATATATTTT
CASSRGSLGGNTIYF
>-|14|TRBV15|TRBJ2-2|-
TGTGCCACCAGCAGAGATTACGGAGCCGGGGAGCTGTTTTTT
CATSRDYGAGELFF
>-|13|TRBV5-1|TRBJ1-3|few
TGCGCCAGCAGGGCCCACTCTGGAAACACCATATATTTT
CASRAHSGNTIYF
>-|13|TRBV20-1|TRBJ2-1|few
TGCAGTGCTAGAGTTTCCATCTACAATGAGCAGTTCTTC
CSARVSIYNEQFF
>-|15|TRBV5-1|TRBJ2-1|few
TGCGCCAGCAGCTTGGGACGTACAGGTCCCAATGAGCAGTTCTTC
CASSLGRTGPNEQFF
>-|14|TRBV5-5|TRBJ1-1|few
TGTGCCAGCACTTCGCTCAGCCTGAACACTGAAGCTTTCTTT
CASTSLSLNTEAFF
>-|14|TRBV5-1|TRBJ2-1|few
TGCGCCACCGAACCGGGACCCCAAAGCTATGAGCAGTTCTTC
CATEPGPQSYEQFF
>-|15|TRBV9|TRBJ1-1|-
TGTGCCAGCAGCCCTTGGCTGGACAGGAACACTGAAGCTTTCTTT
CASSPWLDRNTEAFF
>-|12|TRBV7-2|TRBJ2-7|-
TGTGCCAGCAGCTTCGGAGTCTACGAGCAGTACTTC
CASSFGVYEQYF
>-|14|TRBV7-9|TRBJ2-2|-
TGTGCCAGCAGCTTAAGGGATAGCACCGGGGAGCTGTTTTTT
CASSLRDSTGELFF
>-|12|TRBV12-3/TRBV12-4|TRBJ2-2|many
TGTGCCAGCGGGGGGTTCACCGGGGAGCTGTTTTTT
CASGGFTGELFF
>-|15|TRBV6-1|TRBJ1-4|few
TGTGCCAGCAGCGCGGACAGAGCGGCTAATGAAAAACTGTTTTTT
CASSADRAANEKLFF
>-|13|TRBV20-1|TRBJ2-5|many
TGCAGTGCTAGTGCGGAGGGGGCCGAGACCCAGTACTTC
CSASAEGAETQYF
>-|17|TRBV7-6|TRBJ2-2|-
TGTGCCAGCAGCAAACGACAAGGAGGGGCGAACACCGGGGAGCTGTTTTTT
CASSKRQGGANTGELFF
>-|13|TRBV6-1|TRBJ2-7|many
TGTGCCAGCAGTCGGACATATTACTACGAGCAGTACTTC
CASSRTYYYEQYF
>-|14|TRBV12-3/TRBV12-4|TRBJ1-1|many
TGTGCCAGCAGTTTCTGGGTGCAGGGCACTGAAGCTTTCTTT
CASSFWVQGTEAFF
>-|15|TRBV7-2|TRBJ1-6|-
TGTGCCAGCAGCTTATTAGGGTTTGAGAATTCACCCCTCCACTTT
CASSLLGFENSPLHF
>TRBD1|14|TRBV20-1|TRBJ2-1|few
TGCAGTGCTCCGCCGGGACAGTCTAGGCATGAGCAGTTCTTC
CSAPPGQSRHEQFF
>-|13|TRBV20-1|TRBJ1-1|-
TGCAGTGCTAGAATAGCAGAACACACTGAAGCTTTCTTT
CSARIAEHTEAFF
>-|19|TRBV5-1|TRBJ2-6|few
TGCGCCAGCACTACCGGGAGCCCCTTTTGGATCTCTGGGGCCAACGTCCTGACTTTC
CASTTGSPFWISGANVLTF
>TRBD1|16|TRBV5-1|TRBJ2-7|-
TGCGCCAGCAGCGGCTCCGGGACAGGTGTCTCCTACGAGCAGTACTTC
CASSGSGTGVSYEQYF
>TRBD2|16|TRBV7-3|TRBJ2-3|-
TGTGCCAGCAGCTTGGCGGGGGGACCCCCGGCAGATACGCAGTATTTT
CASSLAGGPPADTQYF
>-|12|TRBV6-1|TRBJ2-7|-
TGTGCCAGCAGTGACCACCGCTACGAGCAGTACTTC
CASSDHRYEQYF
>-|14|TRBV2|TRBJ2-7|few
TGTGCCAGCAGTGCCCCGGACGGGCTTTACGAGCAGTACTTC
CASSAPDGLYEQYF
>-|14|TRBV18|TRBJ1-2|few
TGTGCCAGCTCACCAACGGTGGGGGGCTTTGGCTACACCTTC
CASSPTVGGFGYTF
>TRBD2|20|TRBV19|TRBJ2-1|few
TGTGCCAGTAGTATTGGGCGACTAGCGGGAGAAGTCACACGGGTAGGAGAGCAGTTCTTC
CASSIGRLAGEVTRVGEQFF
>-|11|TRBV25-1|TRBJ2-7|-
TGTGCCAGCAGCAGACTCCGGGAGCAGTACTTC
CASSRLREQYF
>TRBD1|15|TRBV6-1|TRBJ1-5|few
TGTGCCAGCAGAGACGACAGGGGAGGCAATCAGCCCCAGCATTTT
CASRDDRGGNQPQHF
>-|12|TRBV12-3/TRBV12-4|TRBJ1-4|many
TGTGCCAGCGGGCGGAGAAATGAAAAACTGTTTTTT
CASGRRNEKLFF
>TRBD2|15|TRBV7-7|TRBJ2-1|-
TGTGCTAGCAGCCCAAGAGAAGGGACTACCAATGAGCAGTTCTTC
CASSPREGTTNEQFF
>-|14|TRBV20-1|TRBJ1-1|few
TGCAGTGCTAGAGAGGGTAAGGCGAACACTGAAGCTTTCTTT
CSAREGKANTEAFF
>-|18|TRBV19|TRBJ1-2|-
TGTGCCAGTAGGAGAACAGGGAAGGATCCCGCCCTCCCTTCTGGCTACACCTTC
CASRRTGKDPALPSGYTF